Following are 27 T cell receptor beta chains from one sample sequenced in a study of post-analysis software for immune sequencing data. Unique molecular identifiers were present in the TCR beta cDNA libraries. In TCRdb, the PCR reads were re-called with MiXCR into one record per CDR3 protein. The sample carries roughly 200,000 distinct CDR3 sequences, over 25% recorded once. Study findings and constraints: TRBV segments more frequent in patients than in controls numbered five and included TRBV5-6, TRBV5-1 and TRBV20-1.

Their antigens remain unidentified. Sequencing was done on a sample of blood. Receptors were obtained from a girl under 18 with multiple sclerosis.

This clonotype was observed at least ten times. The genes are TRBV20-1 and TRBJ2-5, with D possibly matching TRBD2 (7 bases). The V end was cut by 0 bases, the J end by 1 base, with 21 bases between. The CDR3 has 18 amino acids. The germline V gene has CDR1 DFQATT and CDR2 SNEGSKA (reference sequence). The CDR3 DNA is TGCAGTGCTAGAGATTGGCGGGCGGGGGCGCTCATCCAAGAGACCCAGTACTTC. The encoded protein is CSARDWRAGALIQETQYF.

The rearrangement joins TRBV28 to TRBJ2-2; 10 positions agree with TRBD2. CDR1 is MDHEN, CDR2 SYDVKM, per germline. The CDR3 has 17 residues. V lost 7 bases to trimming and J lost 0 bases; unmatched junction nucleotides: 8. CDR3 sequence (DNA): TGTGCCAGCACCCTGGGACTAGCGCCCGCGAACACCGGGGAGCTGTTTTTT. It specifies CASTLGLAPANTGELFF.

The rearrangement joins TRBV6-6 to TRBJ1-5, with a weak D call TRBD1 (6 bases). The ends were cut back, 2 bases at V and 4 bases at J, with 9 bases in the middle. The CDR3 covers 14 residues. Germline values: CDR1 MNHNY, CDR2 SVGAGI (reference sequence). The CDR3 nucleotides are TGTGCCAGCAGTTACGCGACAGGTAATCAGCCCCAGCATTTT. It yields the protein CASSYATGNQPQHF.

This clonotype appeared many times. The chain combines TRBV4-1 with TRBJ1-2, with 7 bases lining up with TRBD1. The CDR3 runs 13 residues. V dropped 3 bases and J dropped 5; count of bases not matched to a gene: 3. Germline V gene lookup returns CDR1 MGHRA and CDR2 YSYEKL. CDR3 sequence: CASSHGDSYGYTF. As DNA, the CDR3 is TGCGCCAGCAGCCACGGGGACAGTTATGGCTACACCTTC.

This clonotype occurred many times. The chain couples TRBV5-1 to TRBJ2-5; 8 bases are shared with TRBD1. V shed 7 bases and J 2 bases; nucleotides not matched to a gene: 7. This CDR3 is 14 amino acids long. Looked up from germline, CDR1 is SGHRS and CDR2 is YFSETQ. CDR3 residues: CASSGTGPQETQYF. The CDR3 bases are TGCGCCAGCTCCGGGACAGGACCGCAAGAGACCCAGTACTTC. The variable domain in full, with the rest retrieved from reference TRBV5-1 and TRBJ2-5, is KAGVTQTPRYLIKTRGQQVTLSCSPISGHRSVSWYQQTPGQGLQFLFEYFSETQRNKGNFPGRFSGRQFSNSRSEMNVSTLELGDSALYLCASSGTGPQETQYFGPGTRLLVL.

Only a few counts were recorded for this clonotype. The V call is TRBV27, the J call TRBJ2-1; D remains ambiguous. V was pared by 2 bases and J by 7 bases, with 15 bases between. Germline V lookup: CDR1 MNHEY, CDR2 SMNVEV (reference sequence). This CDR3 is built from 15 residues. CDR3 DNA sequence: TGTGCCAGCAGTTTAGTCGGTGCCAACCGGAATGAGCAGTTCTTC. Translated: CASSLVGANRNEQFF.

This clonotype showed up just a few times. A read error is possible here, since a much larger clone lies one base away. This chain uses TRBV12-3 or TRBV12-4 with TRBJ1-2, with D perhaps matching TRBD1 (6 bases). The CDR3 runs 14 residues. Trimming removed 6 bases at V and 5 bases at J, with 16 bases between. The CDR3 reads CASRPPGGCYGYTF. In nucleotides, the CDR3 is TGTGCCAGCAGACCTCCGGGGGGCTGTTATGGCTACACCTTC.

At least ten counts were recorded for this clonotype. The rearrangement links TRBV5-1 to TRBJ2-1; D gene uncertain. Trimming cost V 5 bases and J 0 bases, with 6 bases left between them. Germline CDR1 reads SGHRS; CDR2 reads YFSETQ. The CDR3 runs 13 residues. Here the CDR3 reads CASSQSSYNEQFF. CDR3 nucleotide sequence: TGCGCCAGCAGTCAGAGCTCCTACAATGAGCAGTTCTTC.

This clonotype appeared a few times. V gene TRBV12-5 combines with J gene TRBJ2-7; 8 nucleotides align to TRBD1. After removal of 0 bases from V and 10 bases from J, the junction contained 20 bases not matched to a gene. The CDR3 consists of 18 residues. CDR1 LGHNT and CDR2 FRNRAP come from the germline V gene. CDR3 region: CASGLVPGTGITKGIQYF. CDR3 DNA sequence: TGTGCTAGTGGTTTGGTTCCCGGGACAGGCATCACCAAAGGAATTCAGTACTTC.

This chain joins TRBV6-1 and TRBJ1-2; D is ambiguous. This CDR3 spans 17 amino acids. Germline V gene sequence: CDR1 MNHNS, CDR2 SASEGT. V lost 7 bases and J 4 bases, leaving 25 bases between the germline ends. CDR3 loop: CASTLEPIGPRGYGYTF. DNA of the CDR3: TGTGCCAGCACCCTCGAACCCATAGGCCCTCGAGGCTATGGCTACACCTTC.

On this clonotype: A junction end diverges from the germline sequence, so it may reflect a read error. This chain links TRBV4-2 with TRBJ2-3; 7 positions agree with TRBD2. This CDR3 comprises 15 residues. Per the germline V gene, CDR1 is LGHNA and CDR2 is YNFKEQ. Written as DNA, the CDR3 is TGTGTCAGCAGCCAAGCATCGATTAGCGGGGATACGCAGTATTTT. This encodes CVSSQASISGDTQYF.

About this clonotype itself: Possible read error: a much larger clone is one base away. This sequence joins TRBV29-1 and TRBJ1-1, with 7 bases identical to TRBD1. This CDR3 contains 10 residues. CDR1 is SQVTM and CDR2 is ANQGSEA in the germline V gene. CDR3 amino acids: CGGKQGEAFF. The CDR3 coding sequence is TGCGGCGGGAAACAGGGGGAAGCTTTCTTT.

Only a few counts were recorded for this clonotype. The CDR3 DNA reads as TGCGCCAGCAGCTCCACTACTAGCGGGAGTTCCCACAATGAGCAGTTCTTC. Translating it yields CASSSTTSGSSHNEQFF. V is TRBV5-1 and J is TRBJ2-1, with TRBD2 identical over 11 bases. Germline V gene lookup returns CDR1 SGHRS and CDR2 YFSETQ. Trimming at V came to 3 bases and at J to 5 bases, leaving 10 bases not matched to a gene. This CDR3 is 17 amino acids long.

Remarks on this clonotype: With a much larger clone just one base away, this may be a read error. The chain carries TRBV20-1 and TRBJ2-7; D possibly corresponds to TRBD2 (5 bases). Germline-derived CDR1 and CDR2 are DFQATT and SNEGSKA (reference sequence). Trimming stripped 0 bases from V and 2 bases from J, with 11 bases between. This CDR3 is 14 amino acids long. In DNA, the CDR3 is TGCAGTGCTAGAGATGGGCCAGCGGCCTACGAGCAGTACTTC. As protein: CSARDGPAAYEQYF.

V is TRBV7-2 and J is TRBJ2-1, with 7 bases lining up with TRBD1. V was clipped by 2 bases and J by 9 bases; unmatched bases: 7. CDR1 SGHTA and CDR2 FQGNSA come from the germline V gene. The CDR3 contains 14 residues. The CDR3 sequence is CASSLTSTGSEQFF. Here the CDR3 DNA reads TGTGCCAGCAGCTTAACCTCGACAGGGAGTGAGCAGTTCTTC.

As to this clonotype: A single base separates this from a much larger clone, so it may be a read error. V gene TRBV7-3 combines with J gene TRBJ1-2; D call uncertain. CDR3 size: 15 residues. Germline V gives CDR1 SGHTA, CDR2 FQGTGA. Trimming cost V 5 bases and J 4 bases, with 17 bases left between them. The CDR3 loop is CASSDILKAGYGYTF. CDR3 nucleotides: TGTGCCAGCAGCGATATACTAAAAGCGGGCTATGGCTACACCTTC. The complete variable domain, with remaining parts taken from reference TRBV7-3 and TRBJ1-2, reads GAGVSQTPSNKVTEKGKYVELRCDPISGHTALYWYRQSLGQGPEFLIYFQGTGAADDSGLPNDRFFAVRPEGSVSTLKIQRTERGDSAVYLCASSDILKAGYGYTFGSGTRLTVV.

This clonotype has only a few counts. The rearrangement links TRBV12-3 or TRBV12-4 to TRBJ2-3; D is undetermined. This CDR3 is built from 14 residues. The V end lost 5 bases, the J end lost 4 bases, and 13 bases lay between the germline ends. The CDR3 spells CASSLGVTPDTQYF. CDR3 sequence (DNA): TGTGCCAGCAGTCTTGGGGTGACCCCAGATACGCAGTATTTT.

This clonotype was seen at least ten times. The J gene is TRBJ2-7, the V gene TRBV14; 7 nucleotides align to TRBD1. V shed 4 bases, J shed 3 bases, and the junction held 9 bases outside the gene matches. Germline V lookup: CDR1 SGHDN, CDR2 FVKESK. The CDR3 sequence is 15 residues long. CDR3 residues: CASSPTGTASYEQYF. The CDR3 coding sequence is TGTGCCAGCAGCCCGACCGGGACAGCGAGCTACGAGCAGTACTTC.

There are a few counts of this clonotype. The chain recombines TRBV20-1 with TRBJ2-3; 7 nucleotides match TRBD1. The CDR3 is 16 residues long. With 6 bases clipped from V and 5 bases from J, the junction kept 17 bases outside the gene matches. The germline gives CDR1 DFQATT, CDR2 SNEGSKA (reference sequence). The CDR3 DNA is TGCAGTGCAACGCACTTGACAGGGATCCTGCTAGATACGCAGTATTTT. Residues: CSATHLTGILLDTQYF.

This clonotype was detected many times. A read error may account for a junction end that differs from germline. The chain couples TRBV20-1 to TRBJ2-7, with 11 bases matching TRBD2. The germline V gene encodes CDR1 DFQATT and CDR2 SNEGSKA (reference sequence). CDR3 length equals 16 residues. DNA of the CDR3: TGCAGTGCTAGAGGAGTTAGCGGGAGGGCCTCCAACGAGCAGTACTTC. This gives the protein CSARGVSGRASNEQYF.

This clonotype is labeled as medium-sized (0.01 to 0.1%). The chain has TRBV20-1 and TRBJ2-3; 7 bases line up with TRBD2. CDR1 is DFQATT and CDR2 is SNEGSKA in the germline V gene (reference sequence). V gave up 2 bases and J gave up 1 base; unmatched junction bases: 12. The CDR3 sequence is 17 residues long. The CDR3 nucleotides are TGCAGTGCTAGACCTCTAGCGGTAGAGGCGGGCACAGATACGCAGTATTTT. It codes for CSARPLAVEAGTDTQYF.

With respect to this clonotype: A single base separates this from a much larger clone, so it may be a read error. The CDR3 sequence: CAGSQGGRIQYF. The CDR3 nucleotides read TGTGCCGGCAGTCAAGGGGGCCGGATTCAGTACTTC. The rearrangement joins TRBV12-3 or TRBV12-4 to TRBJ2-7, with 7 bases matching TRBD1. This CDR3 has 12 amino acids.

This clonotype was seen repeatedly, ten times or more. This sequence joins TRBV30 and TRBJ2-1; 8 bases are shared with TRBD1. CDR3 length: 16 amino acids. V shed 4 bases, J shed 6 bases, and the junction held 14 bases outside the gene matches. CDR1 GTSNPN and CDR2 SVGIG come from the germline V gene (reference sequence). In nucleotides, the CDR3 is TGTGCCTGGAATCGTGATCGGCAGGGGGCCTCCAATGAGCAGTTCTTC. As protein: CAWNRDRQGASNEQFF.

The chain recombines TRBV20-1 with TRBJ2-5, with unresolved D. V was cut by 0 bases and J by 11 bases, with 13 bases left in between. Germline V CDR1 and CDR2: DFQATT, SNEGSKA (reference sequence). The CDR3 extends over 12 amino acids. The CDR3 loop reads CSARDPPAWQYF. CDR3 nucleotide sequence: TGCAGTGCTAGAGATCCACCGGCCTGGCAGTACTTC.

This clonotype was counted only a few times. The rearrangement links TRBV28 to TRBJ1-1, with no clear D. V lost 4 bases and J lost 2, with 14 bases in between. This CDR3 is 15 amino acids long. Germline CDR1 reads MDHEN; CDR2 reads SYDVKM. Here the CDR3 reads CASSSPVRGNTEAFF. DNA for the CDR3: TGTGCCAGCAGTTCACCAGTGCGGGGAAACACTGAAGCTTTCTTT. The full variable domain, its missing parts supplied by reference TRBV28 and TRBJ1-1, is DVKVTQSSRYLVKRTGEKVFLECVQDMDHENMFWYRQDPGLGLRLIYFSYDVKMKEKGDIPEGYSVSREKKERFSLILESASTNQTSMYLCASSSPVRGNTEAFFGQGTRLTVV.

This clonotype was detected a few times. The chain couples TRBV30 to TRBJ2-7; D is undetermined. The CDR3 spans 15 residues. Trimming shortened V by 0 bases and J by 0 bases, and 12 bases separated the two germline ends. Germline CDR1 is GTSNPN and CDR2 is SVGIG (reference sequence). CDR3 region: CAWSVRQFSSYEQYF. The DNA of the CDR3 is TGTGCCTGGAGTGTACGGCAGTTCTCCTCCTACGAGCAGTACTTC.

Notes on this clonotype: Relative to the germline gene, one junction end is altered; a read error may explain this. This rearrangement joins TRBV28 to TRBJ1-1; a weak D match, TRBD1 (5 bases). Germline CDR1 MDHEN, CDR2 SYDVKM. CDR3 length: 15 amino acids. The CDR3 protein is CASSLVRGRSTEAFF. For the CDR3, the DNA is TGCGCCAGCAGTTTGGTTAGGGGCAGGAGCACTGAAGCTTTCTTT.